This T cell receptor beta chain appears in the sequencing data of a study of spatial heterogeneity in lung cancer. Time point specified: sample taken at primary tumor resection. Extraction of whole RNA from tumor, nontumor lung or frozen PBMC preceded unsorted sequencing. Just over 70 TRACERx patients with early, untreated non-small cell lung cancer donated samples. The CDR3 has 14 amino acids. The germline gives CDR1 DFQATT, CDR2 SNEGSKA (reference sequence). J was trimmed by 6 bases and V by 3 bases; bases with no gene match: 8. MiXCR, run by TCRdb on the 5' RACE reads, gives a single entry per CDR3 protein. The sample lists about 15,000 distinct CDR3 sequences; 6.5% to 8.5% were seen once. In its sample, this clonotype was seen a few times.

This sequence originates from a female donor with early-stage non-small cell lung cancer. Sequenced material: PBMCs, taken at surgery. This chain uses TRBV20-1 with TRBJ2-3, with 8 bases matching TRBD1. The DNA of the CDR3 is TGCAGTGCTAGCAGGGGGCAGCAATGGGATACGCAGTATTTT. Amino acid sequence: CSASRGQQWDTQYF.